The T cell receptor beta chain under discussion was sequenced for a study of OX40 agonist ivuxolimab in advanced cancers. Germline-derived CDR1 and CDR2 are SGHTA and FQGNSA. The CDR3 consists of 14 residues. J was trimmed by 4 bases and V by 5 bases; bases with no gene match: 3. The method was immunoSEQ multiplex PCR; TCRdb's version includes in-frame clones alone and lacks a portion of them. The sample has about 56,000 clones, 83% seen once. The receptor's source is an adult with an advanced solid tumor such as melanoma, head and neck, liver or kidney cancer. The sequencing here drew on CD4+ or CD8+ T cells sorted from blood, taken in a trial of the OX40 agonist ivuxolimab. The chain carries TRBV7-2 and TRBJ2-1; TRBD2 aligns across 9 bases. The DNA for the CDR3 is TGTGCCAGCAGCATGACTAGCGGATACAATGAGCAGTTCTTC. Amino acid sequence: CASSMTSGYNEQFF.